This T cell receptor (beta chain) emerged from a study of blood T cell repertoires in COVID-19. Germline assignment: CDR1 KGHDR and CDR2 SFDVKD. Trimming took off 5 bases at V and 3 bases at J, with 10 bases between the two ends. The CDR3 is 14 residues long. Data came from immunoSEQ multiplex PCR; TCRdb stores just in-frame clones and leaves some out. The sample lists some 80,000 clones; about 86% were seen once. The genes are TRBV24-1 and TRBJ1-5; no firm D call. This sequence originates from a woman of 80 years or more in a cohort sampled during active or convalescent COVID-19. The sample comprised peripheral blood. CDR3 region: CATSGSGHNQPQHF. The CDR3 DNA reads TGTGCCACCAGTGGGTCAGGTCACAATCAGCCCCAGCATTTT.